The 27 T cell receptor beta chains presented below share a single source sample, sequenced in a study of blood T cell repertoires in COVID-19. Assay used: immunoSEQ multiplex PCR; TCRdb lists only in-frame clones, some missing. The sample shows over 250,000 clones, about nine tenths of them seen only once. Material: peripheral blood. These TCRs come from a man in his fifties with acute or convalescent COVID-19.

V usage is TRBV5-4 and J usage is TRBJ1-2; D perhaps matches TRBD1 (6 bases). The V end was cut by 2 bases, the J end by 0 bases, with 17 bases between. The CDR3 loop spans 17 amino acids. Germline V gene lookup returns CDR1 SGHNT and CDR2 YYREEE (reference sequence). The CDR3 protein is CASSLGQSNLANYGYTF. Here the CDR3 DNA reads TGTGCCAGCAGCTTAGGACAGTCGAACTTGGCTAACTATGGCTACACCTTC.

The chain is built from TRBV5-1 and TRBJ1-6; D remains unclear. The germline gives CDR1 SGHRS, CDR2 YFSETQ. CDR3 length: 15 residues. V was cut by 1 base and J by 8 bases, with 13 bases left in between. CDR3 in DNA: TGCGCCAGCAGCTTGTTTTCGGGGAAGGATTCACCCCTCCACTTT. Encoded protein: CASSLFSGKDSPLHF.

With regard to this clone: Other DNA sequences in the sample encode the same CDR3. This chain uses TRBV27 with TRBJ1-2; 9 bases are shared with TRBD1. The germline V gene has CDR1 MNHEY and CDR2 SMNVEV (reference sequence). J lost 7 bases, V lost 2 bases, and 5 bases had no gene match. The CDR3 consists of 14 residues. DNA of the CDR3: TGTGCCAGCAGTTTAAGGGACAGGGAGTCTGGCTACACCTTC. Translated: CASSLRDRESGYTF.

The sample holds one count of this clone. This chain joins TRBV15 and TRBJ1-4; D perhaps matches TRBD1 (5 bases). The CDR3 sequence is 14 residues long. V dropped 4 bases and J dropped 4 bases, with 10 bases sitting between them. Germline V gives CDR1 LNHNV, CDR2 YYDKDF (reference sequence). The CDR3 reads CATSNDRYNEKLFF. DNA of the CDR3: TGTGCCACCAGCAATGACAGATATAATGAAAAACTGTTTTTT.

This CDR3 is CASSPKNGGAGNTIYF. In DNA, the CDR3 is TGTGCCAGCAGCCCCAAGAACGGGGGGGCTGGAAACACCATATATTTT. The genes are TRBV4-2 and TRBJ1-3, with a tentative D call TRBD1 (5 bases). The V end was cut by 4 bases, the J end by 2 bases, with 15 bases between. Germline-derived CDR1 and CDR2 are LGHNA and YNFKEQ. The CDR3 is 16 residues long.

The V gene is TRBV7-2, the J gene TRBJ1-2, with a weak D call TRBD1 (6 bases). V lost 4 bases, J lost 2 bases, and 11 bases lay in between. Germline loops: CDR1 SGHTA, CDR2 FQGNSA. This CDR3 has 14 amino acids. The CDR3 coding sequence is TGTGCCAGCAGCTGGACAGAAAAGAACTATGGCTACACCTTC. Protein product: CASSWTEKNYGYTF.

This chain uses TRBV4-2 with TRBJ2-1, with TRBD2 matching 8 bases. The V segment lost 1 base and the J segment 10 bases; nucleotides outside the gene matches: 6. This CDR3 region has 14 residues. Germline values: CDR1 LGHNA, CDR2 YNFKEQ. This CDR3 reads CASSQARGGSEQFF. The DNA of the CDR3 is TGTGCCAGCAGCCAAGCCCGGGGGGGCTCGGAGCAGTTCTTC.

The chain couples TRBV2 to TRBJ1-2; 9 bases map to TRBD1. Germline V gene sequence: CDR1 SNHLY, CDR2 FYNNEI. With V trimmed by 6 bases and J by 8 bases, 4 bases remained unmatched. The CDR3 contains 12 residues. CDR3 protein: CASRGDREGYTF. CDR3 DNA sequence: TGTGCCAGCAGGGGGGACAGGGAAGGCTACACCTTC.

This clone occurred once. V is TRBV9 and J is TRBJ1-2; D is uncertain. The CDR3 runs to 15 residues. Trimming stripped 2 bases from V and 0 bases from J, with 11 bases between. Germline-derived CDR1 and CDR2 are SGDLS and YYNGEE. The CDR3 reads CASSVDGISNYGYTF. Here the CDR3 DNA reads TGTGCCAGCAGCGTCGACGGGATCTCTAACTATGGCTACACCTTC.

The gene calls are TRBV5-1 and TRBJ1-2; 7 positions match TRBD1. Per germline, CDR1 SGHRS and CDR2 YFSETQ. There are 14 residues in the CDR3. The V and J ends lost 2 bases and 6 bases, in that order; junction bases with no gene match: 7. The CDR3 loop reads CASSLGQEFHGYTF. The DNA of the CDR3 is TGCGCCAGCAGCTTAGGACAGGAGTTTCATGGCTACACCTTC. Combining the CDR3 with reference TRBV5-1 and TRBJ1-2 gives the whole variable domain KAGVTQTPRYLIKTRGQQVTLSCSPISGHRSVSWYQQTPGQGLQFLFEYFSETQRNKGNFPGRFSGRQFSNSRSEMNVSTLELGDSALYLCASSLGQEFHGYTFGSGTRLTVV.

This rearrangement joins TRBV4-2 to TRBJ1-3, with D maybe TRBD1 (5 bases). Trimming pared 0 bases from V and 7 bases from J, leaving 16 bases between. The germline V gene has CDR1 LGHNA and CDR2 YNFKEQ. CDR3 length: 16 residues. The CDR3 sequence: CASSQEWSGSGNTIYF. The DNA of the CDR3 is TGTGCCAGCAGCCAAGAGTGGTCAGGGTCCGGCAACACCATATATTTT.

This rearrangement joins TRBV30 to TRBJ1-5; D is unclear. This CDR3 is 14 amino acids long. Trimming shortened V by 1 base and J by 2 bases, and 9 bases separated the two germline ends. The germline gives CDR1 GTSNPN, CDR2 SVGIG (reference sequence). CDR3 region: CAWSGSGRNQPQHF. In nucleotides, the CDR3 is TGTGCCTGGAGTGGATCAGGCCGCAATCAGCCCCAGCATTTT.

V usage is TRBV7-9 and J usage is TRBJ2-5; 9 bases are shared with TRBD1. The germline CDR1 and CDR2 sequences are SEHNR and FQNEAQ (reference sequence). The CDR3 loop spans 14 amino acids. Trimming removed 5 bases from V and 5 bases from J; junction bases left unmatched: 6. CDR3 loop: CASSIYRGQETQYF. The CDR3 DNA sequence: TGTGCCAGCAGCATTTACAGGGGGCAGGAGACCCAGTACTTC. Full variable domain (rest looked up from reference TRBV7-9 and TRBJ2-5): DTGVSQNPRHKITKRGQNVTFRCDPISEHNRLYWYRQTLGQGPEFLTYFQNEAQLEKSRLLSDRFSAERPKGSFSTLEIQRTEQGDSAMYLCASSIYRGQETQYFGPGTRLLVL.

This chain connects TRBV29-1 to TRBJ1-1; D is undetermined. V was trimmed by 0 bases and J by 6 bases, leaving 5 bases between them. CDR3 size: 11 residues. Per the germline V gene, CDR1 is SQVTM and CDR2 is ANQGSEA. The DNA for the CDR3 is TGCAGCGTTGAAGATATCCCTGAAGCTTTCTTT. Translating it yields CSVEDIPEAFF.

The gene calls are TRBV2 and TRBJ2-1, with a tentative D call TRBD2 (6 bases). The CDR3 has 16 residues. V shed 7 bases and J shed 2 bases, with 18 bases lying between them. Germline V gene lookup returns CDR1 SNHLY and CDR2 FYNNEI. In DNA, the CDR3 is TGTGCCAGCATCGAGGGCGGGGTTTGGGCCTACAATGAGCAGTTCTTC. Amino acid sequence: CASIEGGVWAYNEQFF.

The chain joins TRBV7-2 to TRBJ2-5; D perhaps matches TRBD1 (5 bases). Germline loops: CDR1 SGHTA, CDR2 FQGNSA. Deletions cut 0 bases from V and 5 bases from J, with 13 bases between. The CDR3 contains 15 residues. CDR3 loop: CASSLAIGWGETQYF. In DNA, the CDR3 is TGTGCCAGCAGCTTAGCTATAGGGTGGGGCGAGACCCAGTACTTC.

The CDR3 bases are TGTGCCAGCAGCTTAGGGTTAGGGGGAGAAAAACTGTTTTTT. It encodes CASSLGLGGEKLFF. This sequence joins TRBV7-8 and TRBJ1-4; the D gene is possibly TRBD1 (6 bases). The CDR3 spans 14 residues. CDR1 and CDR2 (germline): SGHVS, FQNEAQ. Trimming shortened V by 1 base and J by 8 bases, and 11 bases separated the two germline ends.

The chain joins TRBV3-1 (or the pseudogene TRBV3-2) to TRBJ1-4; D is unclear. The CDR3 spans 15 residues. Germline-derived CDR1 and CDR2 are LGHDT and YNNKEL (reference sequence). The V and J ends lost 4 bases and 0 bases respectively, with 9 bases between them. The CDR3 is CASSRMAATNEKLFF. CDR3 bases: TGTGCCAGCAGCCGAATGGCCGCAACTAATGAAAAACTGTTTTTT.

V and J are TRBV19 and TRBJ2-3; 7 bases are shared with TRBD1. The CDR3 loop spans 15 amino acids. V lost 6 bases to trimming and J lost 3 bases; unmatched junction nucleotides: 9. CDR1 LNHDA and CDR2 SQIVND come from the germline V gene (reference sequence). In DNA, the CDR3 is TGTGCCAGTAGCCGAACAGGGGTCGGGACAGATACGCAGTATTTT. Protein sequence: CASSRTGVGTDTQYF.

This rearrangement joins TRBV9 to TRBJ1-1; no clear D. This CDR3 contains 14 residues. With 0 bases removed from V and 0 bases from J, the gap between germline ends came to 6 bases. Germline values: CDR1 SGDLS, CDR2 YYNGEE. CDR3 in DNA: TGTGCCAGCAGCGTAGGAGAAGTGAACACTGAAGCTTTCTTT. Protein: CASSVGEVNTEAFF.

This rearrangement joins TRBV11-3 to TRBJ2-5; TRBD1 agrees at 10 bases. Germline assignment: CDR1 SGHNT and CDR2 YENEEA. J was trimmed by 5 bases and V by 5 bases; bases with no gene match: 5. The CDR3 length is 14 residues. The CDR3 DNA sequence: TGTGCCAGCAGCCGACAGGGGGCGGGGGAGACCCAGTACTTC. It is translated as CASSRQGAGETQYF.

The CDR3 region is CASSPGTGLYEQYF. The CDR3 DNA is TGCGCCAGCAGCCCCGGGACAGGGCTCTACGAGCAGTACTTC. The J gene is TRBJ2-7, the V gene TRBV5-1; 9 nucleotides align to TRBD1. V dropped 4 bases and J dropped 3; count of bases not matched to a gene: 5. The CDR3 is 14 residues long. Germline CDR1 SGHRS, CDR2 YFSETQ. Complete variable domain (other parts from reference TRBV5-1 and TRBJ2-7): KAGVTQTPRYLIKTRGQQVTLSCSPISGHRSVSWYQQTPGQGLQFLFEYFSETQRNKGNFPGRFSGRQFSNSRSEMNVSTLELGDSALYLCASSPGTGLYEQYFGPGTRLTVT.

The chain joins TRBV6-6 to TRBJ1-6, with 8 bases fitting TRBD1. Germline CDR1 is MNHNY and CDR2 is SVGAGI (reference sequence). The CDR3 has 13 residues. Losses at the gene ends were 6 bases for V and 10 bases for J; bases not matched to a gene: 5. The CDR3 sequence is CASRDRVGSPLHF. In nucleotides, the CDR3 is TGTGCCAGCAGGGACAGGGTGGGATCACCCCTCCACTTT.

This chain uses TRBV19 with TRBJ1-4; D is undetermined. The CDR3 is made up of 15 amino acids. Germline V gene sequence: CDR1 LNHDA, CDR2 SQIVND (reference sequence). Between the trimmed V and J ends, which lost 3 bases and 5 bases, there was a span of 13 bases. The CDR3 DNA follows: TGTGCCAGTAGTATTACCACGAACCAGAATGAAAAACTGTTTTTT. Protein sequence: CASSITTNQNEKLFF.

The rearrangement uses TRBV25-1 and TRBJ1-1; D ambiguous. The CDR3 consists of 18 residues. Trimming stripped 0 bases from V and 0 bases from J, with 17 bases between. Germline assignment: CDR1 MGHDK and CDR2 SYGVNS. The CDR3 here is CASSEYEEAGELNTEAFF. CDR3 in DNA: TGTGCCAGCAGTGAATATGAGGAGGCTGGGGAATTGAACACTGAAGCTTTCTTT.

This sequence joins TRBV5-4 and TRBJ1-2; TRBD1 agrees at 8 bases. This CDR3 region has 14 residues. V dropped 0 bases and J dropped 8; count of bases not matched to a gene: 6. The germline V gene has CDR1 SGHNT and CDR2 YYREEE (reference sequence). In nucleotides, the CDR3 is TGTGCCAGCAGCTTGGCCCTGACAGGGGAAGGCTACACCTTC. Amino acids: CASSLALTGEGYTF. The full variable domain, its missing parts supplied by reference TRBV5-4 and TRBJ1-2, is ETGVTQSPTHLIKTRGQQVTLRCSSQSGHNTVSWYQQALGQGPQFIFQYYREEENGRGNFPPRFSGLQFPNYSSELNVNALELDDSALYLCASSLALTGEGYTFGSGTRLTVV.

The rearrangement joins TRBV5-1 to TRBJ2-7, with D maybe TRBD2 (5 bases). Per the germline V gene, CDR1 is SGHRS and CDR2 is YFSETQ. CDR3 length: 13 amino acids. V gave up 4 bases and J gave up 2 bases, with 10 bases separating them. The DNA of the CDR3 is TGCGCCAGCAGCCCCGGGGTCCCCTACGAGCAGTACTTC. It translates to CASSPGVPYEQYF.